What follows is one T cell receptor beta chain and its context. The antigen is unknown. The data were obtained in a study of response to subunit inactivated influenza vaccine. Notes on the study in general: Authors proposed each seasonal influenza vaccination draws in few new T cells.

There are 13 residues in the CDR3. Per germline, CDR1 SEHNR and CDR2 FQNEAQ (reference sequence). Trimming shortened V by 0 bases and J by 5 bases, and 7 bases separated the two germline ends. TCRdb re-analysed the RT-PCR reads in MiXCR, keeping a single row per CDR3 protein. Of around 480,000 distinct CDR3 sequences in the sample, about 10% are singletons; the top ten hold 9.5% to 15%. Sequencing used PBMCs from blood, obtained about 40 days after vaccination. The rearrangement joins TRBV7-9 to TRBJ1-1; D remains ambiguous. This clonotype was sampled from a man in his forties or fifties who received an inactivated influenza vaccine. CDR3 nucleotide sequence: TGTGCCAGCAGCTTAGCAGAGGTGACTGAAGCTTTCTTT. Translated: CASSLAEVTEAFF.